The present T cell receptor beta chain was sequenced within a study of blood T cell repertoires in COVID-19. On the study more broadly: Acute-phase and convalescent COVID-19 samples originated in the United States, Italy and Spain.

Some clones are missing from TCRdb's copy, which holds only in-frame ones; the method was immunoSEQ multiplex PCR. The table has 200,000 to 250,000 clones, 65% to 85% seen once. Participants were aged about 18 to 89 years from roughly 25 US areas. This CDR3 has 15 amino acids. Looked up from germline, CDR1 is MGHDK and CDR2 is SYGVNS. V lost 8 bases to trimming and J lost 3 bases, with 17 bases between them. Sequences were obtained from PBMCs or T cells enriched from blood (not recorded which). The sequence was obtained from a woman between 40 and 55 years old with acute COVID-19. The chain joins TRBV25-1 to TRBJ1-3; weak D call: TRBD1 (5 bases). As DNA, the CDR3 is TGTGCCAGCTGCCCCCCGGGCAGGGATGGAAACACCATATATTTT. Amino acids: CASCPPGRDGNTIYF.